Below, one TCR beta chain is given with its context. The antigen is not known. Germline V gives CDR1 MNHEY, CDR2 SMNVEV (reference sequence). The CDR3 is 15 amino acids. Trimming at V came to 5 bases and at J to 3 bases, leaving 9 bases not matched to a gene. CD45RO-negative, CCR7-positively selected cells formed the naive CD8 fraction, excluding terminally differentiated effector memory CD45RA+ cells. The donors were all Caucasian adults (living in Nashville, Tennessee). The sample belongs to a study of shared clonotypes between healthy human individuals. Data came from immunoSEQ multiplex PCR; TCRdb stores just in-frame clones and leaves some out. The data contain approximately 2,200,000 clones, around 93% of them singletons. Study results and limitations: Estimated richness values were generally larger in naive subsets than in memory subsets. In contrast to clonotypes shared by all four donors, non-shared clonotypes had lower generation probabilities. Among donors, clonotype sharing was expected to be affected by sequencing depth.

The source material was naive CD8+ T cells from PBMCs. This sequence originates from a man between 18 and 35 years old in good health. Some clones in this sample may be carry-over from other donors' samples. The chain joins TRBV27 to TRBJ1-1; 7 nucleotides line up with TRBD1. The CDR3 spells CASSPREGAHTEAFF. For the CDR3, the DNA is TGTGCCAGCAGTCCCCGGGAGGGGGCCCACACTGAAGCTTTCTTT.